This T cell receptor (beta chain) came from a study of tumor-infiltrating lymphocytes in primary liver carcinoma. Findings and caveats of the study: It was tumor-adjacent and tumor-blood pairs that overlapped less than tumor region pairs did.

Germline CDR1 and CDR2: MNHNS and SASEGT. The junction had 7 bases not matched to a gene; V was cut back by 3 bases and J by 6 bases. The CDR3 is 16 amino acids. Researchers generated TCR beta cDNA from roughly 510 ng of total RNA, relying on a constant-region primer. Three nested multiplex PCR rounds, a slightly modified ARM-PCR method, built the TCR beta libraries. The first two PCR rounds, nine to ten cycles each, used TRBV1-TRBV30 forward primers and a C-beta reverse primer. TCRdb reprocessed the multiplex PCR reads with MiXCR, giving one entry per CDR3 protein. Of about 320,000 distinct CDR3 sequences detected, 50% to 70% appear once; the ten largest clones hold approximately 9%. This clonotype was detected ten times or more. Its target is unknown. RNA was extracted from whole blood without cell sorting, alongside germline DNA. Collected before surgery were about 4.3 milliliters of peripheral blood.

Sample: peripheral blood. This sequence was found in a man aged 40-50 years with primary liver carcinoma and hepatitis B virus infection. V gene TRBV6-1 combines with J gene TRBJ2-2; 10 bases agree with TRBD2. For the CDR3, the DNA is TGTGCCAGCAGTGAGAGGACTAGCGGAGGGGCCGGGGAGCTGTTTTTT. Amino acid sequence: CASSERTSGGAGELFF.